Included here is one TCR beta chain sequence, with context. Relative to the germline gene, one junction end is altered; a read error may explain this. Original processing methods: Scientists estimated how many nucleated cells there were by amplifying reference gene primers. Measured with immunoSEQ multiplex PCR; TCRdb has only the in-frame clones, and not every one. That table gives V, J and clone size, and the DNA gave D and trimming. The repertoire holds roughly 78,000 clones, roughly 86% seen once, with approximately 1.9% in the top ten. The sample comes from a study of blood T cell repertoires in COVID-19. This CDR3 contains 10 residues. Germline values: CDR1 MNHEY, CDR2 SMNVEV (reference sequence).

The source material was peripheral blood. This sequence joins TRBV27 and TRBJ2-7; TRBD1 is a possible D gene (5 bases). This TCR was sampled from a woman aged 55-69 years with acute or convalescent COVID-19. The CDR3 here is CASSLPLRGF. The DNA of the CDR3 is TGTGCCAGCAGTTTACCCCTTAGGGGATTC.